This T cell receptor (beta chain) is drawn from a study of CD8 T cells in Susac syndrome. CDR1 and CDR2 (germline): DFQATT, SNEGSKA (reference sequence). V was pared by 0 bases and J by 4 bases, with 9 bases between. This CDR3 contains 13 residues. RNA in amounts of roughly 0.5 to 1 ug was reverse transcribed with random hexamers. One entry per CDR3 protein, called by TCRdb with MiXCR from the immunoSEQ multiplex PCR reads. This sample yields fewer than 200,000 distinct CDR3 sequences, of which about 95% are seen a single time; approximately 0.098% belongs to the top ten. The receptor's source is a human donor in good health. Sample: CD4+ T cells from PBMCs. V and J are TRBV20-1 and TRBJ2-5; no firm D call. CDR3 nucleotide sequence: TGCAGTGCTAGAGACGGGCAATCAGAGACCCAGTACTTC. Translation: CSARDGQSETQYF.